Each of the 13 T cell receptor beta chains below was sequenced from the same sample in a study of blood T cells in healthy people across ages. For the second PCR, which ran for 7 to 11 cycles, a sample-barcoded 5' primer and a J-beta primer mix were used. TCRdb redid the calling of the 5' RACE reads with MiXCR, one entry per CDR3 protein. The repertoire has about 1.4 million distinct CDR3 sequences, roughly 59% of them found once; the top ten carry 6.5% to 8%. What was sequenced was blood. These TCRs come from a man between 18 and 35 years old in good health.

The chain uses TRBV11-2 and TRBJ2-5, with a possible D match to TRBD1 (6 bases). In germline, CDR1 is SGHAT, CDR2 FQNNGV. The CDR3 runs 17 residues. V was shortened by 8 bases and J by 3 bases, with 25 bases between the two germline ends. The CDR3 sequence: CASCPTQGHPEKETQYF. The CDR3 coding sequence is TGTGCCAGCTGCCCCACCCAGGGACATCCCGAGAAAGAGACCCAGTACTTC. Filled out from reference TRBV11-2 and TRBJ2-5, the complete variable domain reads EAGVAQSPRYKIIEKRQSVAFWCNPISGHATLYWYQQILGQGPKLLIQFQNNGVVDDSQLPKDRFSAERLKGVDSTLKIQPAKLEDSAVYLCASCPTQGHPEKETQYFGPGTRLLVL.

The chain employs TRBV12-3 or TRBV12-4 and TRBJ2-5; 10 nucleotides match TRBD2. J was trimmed by 5 bases and V by 6 bases; bases with no gene match: 6. This CDR3 contains 14 residues. The CDR3 sequence is CASRWTSGDETQYF. CDR3 coding DNA: TGTGCCAGCAGATGGACTAGCGGCGATGAGACCCAGTACTTC.

This chain links TRBV30 with TRBJ2-3, with 14 bases identical to TRBD2. In germline, CDR1 is GTSNPN, CDR2 SVGIG (reference sequence). The CDR3 extends over 18 amino acids. With 4 bases clipped from V and 2 bases from J, the junction kept 11 bases outside the gene matches. The CDR3, as DNA: TGTGCCTGGAATATGGGACTAGCGGGAGCCACGTTCACAGATACGCAGTATTTT. Translation: CAWNMGLAGATFTDTQYF.

V is TRBV21-1 and J is TRBJ2-1; the D call in the table, TRBD1, was not verified against the DNA. TRBV21-1 is a listed pseudogene. The CDR3 has 16 amino acids. DNA of the CDR3: TGTGCCAGCAGCAAGGAGCAGGACATTTACTACAATGAGCAGTTCTTC. Translation gives CASSKEQDIYYNEQFF.

There are a few counts of this clonotype. The chain couples TRBV6-2 or TRBV6-3 to TRBJ2-7; TRBD1 or TRBD2 may be the D gene (5 bases each). Germline V gene sequence: CDR1 MNHEY, CDR2 SVGEGT. Trimming left V 1 base short and J 3 bases short, with 7 bases between. This CDR3 has 13 amino acids. The CDR3 region is CASSYWDRYEQYF. CDR3 nucleotide sequence: TGTGCCAGCAGTTACTGGGACCGCTACGAGCAGTACTTC.

The V gene is TRBV5-1, the J gene TRBJ1-1; 10 nucleotides line up with TRBD1. The CDR3 has 15 residues. Germline values: CDR1 SGHRS, CDR2 YFSETQ. V lost 3 bases and J lost 2; bases outside the gene matches: 4. The DNA for the CDR3 is TGCGCCAGCAGCTCGGGACAGGGGTCAAACACTGAAGCTTTCTTT. Translating it yields CASSSGQGSNTEAFF. Full variable domain (rest looked up from reference TRBV5-1 and TRBJ1-1): KAGVTQTPRYLIKTRGQQVTLSCSPISGHRSVSWYQQTPGQGLQFLFEYFSETQRNKGNFPGRFSGRQFSNSRSEMNVSTLELGDSALYLCASSSGQGSNTEAFFGQGTRLTVV.

This chain links TRBV3-1 with TRBJ2-7; maybe TRBD2 (5 bases). The CDR3 loop spans 14 amino acids. V was trimmed by 3 bases and J by 0 bases, leaving 9 bases between them. Germline lookup yields CDR1 LGHDT and CDR2 YNNKEL (reference sequence). In DNA form, the CDR3 reads TGTGCCAGCAGCCAGGACTTCTACTCCTACGAGCAGTACTTC. Protein: CASSQDFYSYEQYF.

The chain employs TRBV18 and TRBJ1-1, with D unresolved. There are 15 residues in the CDR3. Germline CDR1 reads KGHSH; CDR2 reads LQKENI. V was trimmed by 3 bases and J by 2 bases, leaving 13 bases between them. CDR3: CASSPIDGRNTEAFF. The CDR3 DNA is TGTGCCAGCTCACCGATCGACGGAAGAAACACTGAAGCTTTCTTT. The complete variable domain, with remaining parts taken from reference TRBV18 and TRBJ1-1, reads NAGVMQNPRHLVRRRGQEARLRCSPMKGHSHVYWYRQLPEEGLKFMVYLQKENIIDESGMPKERFSAEFPKEGPSILRIQQVVRGDSAAYFCASSPIDGRNTEAFFGQGTRLTVV.

The chain combines TRBV6-6 with TRBJ2-5; D unclear. Per germline, CDR1 MNHNY and CDR2 SVGAGI (reference sequence). The CDR3 runs 15 residues. V dropped 0 bases and J dropped 1 base, with 9 bases sitting between them. CDR3 in DNA: TGTGCCAGCAGTTACTCATTCCAGTCCCAAGAGACCCAGTACTTC. It encodes CASSYSFQSQETQYF.

The genes are TRBV7-6 and TRBJ2-3, with 12 bases that match TRBD2. The ends lost 3 bases at V and 3 bases at J; junction bases unmatched: 4. CDR1 SGHVS and CDR2 FNYEAQ come from the germline V gene. The CDR3 length is 16 residues. The CDR3 DNA is TGTGCCAGCAGCTTCTCTAGCGGGGGGGCAACAGATACGCAGTATTTT. This encodes CASSFSSGGATDTQYF.

This sequence joins TRBV3-1 and TRBJ2-1; 8 positions match TRBD2. V lost 4 bases to trimming and J lost 6 bases; unmatched junction nucleotides: 14. This CDR3 contains 17 residues. Germline values: CDR1 LGHDT, CDR2 YNNKEL (reference sequence). The CDR3 DNA is TGTGCCAGCAGCCGCCCGGCTGGCGGGAGGTCACGCAATGAGCAGTTCTTC. This sequence encodes CASSRPAGGRSRNEQFF.

The chain joins TRBV3-1 to TRBJ2-3; D perhaps matches TRBD2 (6 bases). V was trimmed by 2 bases and J by 3 bases, leaving 24 bases between them. The CDR3 length is 19 residues. From germline, CDR1 is LGHDT and CDR2 YNNKEL (reference sequence). This CDR3 is CASSQPEALPTGDTDTQYF. The CDR3, as DNA: TGTGCCAGCAGCCAACCGGAAGCCCTCCCAACGGGGGATACAGATACGCAGTATTTT.

This clonotype was seen a single time. The rearrangement links TRBV6-2 or TRBV6-3 to TRBJ1-5, with D hard to call. Trimming stripped 5 bases from V and 2 bases from J, with 13 bases between. Per the germline V gene, CDR1 is MNHEY and CDR2 is SVGEGT. The CDR3 consists of 15 residues. CDR3 DNA: TGTGCCAGCAGTCCAACAGAGTATTGCAATCAGCCCCAGCATTTT. Translated: CASSPTEYCNQPQHF.